This TCR beta chain stems from a study of Ad26.COV2.S vaccination and SARS-CoV-2 variants. Study information: Donor got 5x10^10 or 1x10^11 viral particles of Ad26.COV2.S. Broader study findings: Vaccine and placebo recipients had comparable breadth of non-spike TCRs.

Profiling relied on immunoSEQ multiplex PCR, and the TCRdb table lists in-frame clones only, not all of them. Of about 400,000 clones listed, around four fifths were seen once; the top ten hold approximately 7.8%. V shed 0 bases and J shed 4 bases, with 13 bases lying between them. CDR3 length equals 16 residues. Germline lookup yields CDR1 MRHNA and CDR2 SNTAGT. In the case of this clone: The antigen is undetermined.

Stated treatment: roughly 19 received Ad26.COV2.S at low or high dose, single or two shots; roughly 5 received placebo; per-sample allocation not given. Sample collection was performed on day 63 after the first vaccine or placebo injection. The sample in question was peripheral blood, obtained in a trial of Ad26.COV2.S vaccine versus placebo. The chain combines TRBV6-4 with TRBJ2-1, with D perhaps given as TRBD1 or TRBD2 (5 bases each). This sequence was found in a person between 18 and 65 years old who received the Ad26.COV2.S COVID-19 vaccine or a placebo. The CDR3 loop is CASSDSSRDGYNEQFF. The CDR3 bases are TGTGCCAGCAGTGACTCTAGTCGGGACGGTTACAATGAGCAGTTCTTC.